This T cell receptor (beta chain) was observed in a study of blood T cell repertoires in COVID-19. Study context: The origin of the acute and convalescent COVID-19 samples was the United States, Italy and Spain. T cells, B-cell-depleted T cells, or PBMCs provided the cDNA or gDNA that served as material.

Participants were aged roughly 18 to 90 years from 24 US areas. As handled by the study authors: Using reference gene primer amplification, nucleated cell counts were estimated. Sequenced by immunoSEQ multiplex PCR; TCRdb stores in-frame clones only, minus some. V and J calls plus clone size are reproduced from that table; the DNA served to infer D and trimming. The sample lists hundreds of thousands of clones; around 81% were seen once. This CDR3 region has 17 residues. Germline V CDR1 and CDR2: SGHRS, YFSETQ. After removal of 3 bases from V and 0 bases from J, the junction contained 8 bases not matched to a gene.

This chain connects TRBV5-1 to TRBJ1-1, with 10 bases identical to TRBD1. Material for sequencing was PBMCs or T cells enriched from blood (not recorded which). The receptor's source is a man younger than 40 with acute COVID-19. The CDR3 here is CASSSRDRGGVNTEAFF. CDR3 in DNA: TGCGCCAGCAGCTCGCGGGACAGGGGAGGGGTGAACACTGAAGCTTTCTTT.